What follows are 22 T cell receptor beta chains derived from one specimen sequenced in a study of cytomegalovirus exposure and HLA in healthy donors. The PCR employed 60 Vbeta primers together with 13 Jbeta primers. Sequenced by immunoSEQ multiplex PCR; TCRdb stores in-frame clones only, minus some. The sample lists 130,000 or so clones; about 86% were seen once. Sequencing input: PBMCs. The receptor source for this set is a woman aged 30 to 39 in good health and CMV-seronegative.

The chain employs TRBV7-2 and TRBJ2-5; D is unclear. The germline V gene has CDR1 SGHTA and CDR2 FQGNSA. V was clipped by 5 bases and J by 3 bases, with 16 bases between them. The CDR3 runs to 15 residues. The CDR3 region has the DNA TGTGCCAGCAGCCATTACCTGCCTATGAAAGAGACCCAGTACTTC. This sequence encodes CASSHYLPMKETQYF.

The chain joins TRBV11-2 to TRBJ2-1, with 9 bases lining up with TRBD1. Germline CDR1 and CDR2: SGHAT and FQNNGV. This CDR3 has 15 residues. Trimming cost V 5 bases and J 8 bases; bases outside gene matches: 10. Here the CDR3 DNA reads TGTGCCAGCAGCCCATCCAGGGGACAGGGACATGAGCAGTTCTTC. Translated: CASSPSRGQGHEQFF.

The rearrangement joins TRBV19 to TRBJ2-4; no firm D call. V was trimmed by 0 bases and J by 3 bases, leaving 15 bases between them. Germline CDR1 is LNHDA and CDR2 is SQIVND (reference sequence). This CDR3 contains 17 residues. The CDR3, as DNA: TGTGCCAGTAGTATAGATCCAACCTCCCTAGGCAAAAACATTCAGTACTTC. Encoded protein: CASSIDPTSLGKNIQYF.

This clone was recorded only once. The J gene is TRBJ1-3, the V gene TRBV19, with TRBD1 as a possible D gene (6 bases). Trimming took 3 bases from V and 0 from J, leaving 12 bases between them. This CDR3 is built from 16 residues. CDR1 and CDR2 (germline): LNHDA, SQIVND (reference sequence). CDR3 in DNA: TGTGCCAGTAGTATCCCAACAGGGAACTCTGGAAACACCATATATTTT. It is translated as CASSIPTGNSGNTIYF.

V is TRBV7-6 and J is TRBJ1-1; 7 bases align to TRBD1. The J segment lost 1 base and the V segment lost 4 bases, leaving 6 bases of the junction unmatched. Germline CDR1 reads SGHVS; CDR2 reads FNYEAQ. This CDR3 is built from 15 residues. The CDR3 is CASSSRTGGNTEAFF. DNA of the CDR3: TGTGCCAGCAGCTCTAGGACAGGAGGGAACACTGAAGCTTTCTTT.

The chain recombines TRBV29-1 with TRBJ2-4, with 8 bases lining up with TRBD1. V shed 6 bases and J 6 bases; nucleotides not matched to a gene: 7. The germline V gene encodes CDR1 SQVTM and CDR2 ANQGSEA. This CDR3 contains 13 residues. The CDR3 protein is CSVLQGAGNIQYF. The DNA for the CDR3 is TGCAGCGTCCTGCAGGGGGCGGGAAACATTCAGTACTTC.

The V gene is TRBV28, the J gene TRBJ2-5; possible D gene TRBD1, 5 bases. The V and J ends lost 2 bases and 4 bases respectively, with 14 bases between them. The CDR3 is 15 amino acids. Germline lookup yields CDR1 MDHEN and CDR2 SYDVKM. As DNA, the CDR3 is TGTGCCAGCAGTTTAGTGGAAAGGGGCGGAGAGACCCAGTACTTC. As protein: CASSLVERGGETQYF.

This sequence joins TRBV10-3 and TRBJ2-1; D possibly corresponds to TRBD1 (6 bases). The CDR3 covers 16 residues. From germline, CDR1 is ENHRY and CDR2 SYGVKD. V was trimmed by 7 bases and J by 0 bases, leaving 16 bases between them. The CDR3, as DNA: TGTGCCATCACCCGACAGGCCTCCAGCTCCTACAATGAGCAGTTCTTC. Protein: CAITRQASSSYNEQFF.

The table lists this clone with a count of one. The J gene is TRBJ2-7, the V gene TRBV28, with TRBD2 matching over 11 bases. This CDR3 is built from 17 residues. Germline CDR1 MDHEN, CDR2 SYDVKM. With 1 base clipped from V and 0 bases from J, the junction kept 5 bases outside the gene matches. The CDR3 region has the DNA TGTGCCAGCAGTTTATATGGGACTAGCGGCCCCTCCTACGAGCAGTACTTC. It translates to CASSLYGTSGPSYEQYF.

The CDR3 sequence is CASSVAGSTGELFF. The DNA for the CDR3 is TGTGCCAGCAGCGTAGCAGGCAGCACCGGGGAGCTGTTTTTT. J is TRBJ2-2 and V is TRBV9; D ambiguous. The CDR3 runs 14 residues. The germline gives CDR1 SGDLS, CDR2 YYNGEE. V lost 0 bases and J 4 bases, leaving 7 bases between the germline ends.

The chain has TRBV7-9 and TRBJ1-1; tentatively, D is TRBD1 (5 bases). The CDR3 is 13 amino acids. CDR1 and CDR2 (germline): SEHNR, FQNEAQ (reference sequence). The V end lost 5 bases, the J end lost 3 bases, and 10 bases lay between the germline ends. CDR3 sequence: CASSPGFHTEAFF. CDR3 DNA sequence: TGTGCCAGCAGCCCAGGGTTCCACACTGAAGCTTTCTTT.

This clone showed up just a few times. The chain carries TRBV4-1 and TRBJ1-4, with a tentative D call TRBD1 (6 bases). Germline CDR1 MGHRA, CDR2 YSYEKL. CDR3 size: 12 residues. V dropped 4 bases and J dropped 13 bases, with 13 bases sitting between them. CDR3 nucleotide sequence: TGCGCCAGCAGCCCTGCAAGGGGGGGACTGTTTTTT. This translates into CASSPARGGLFF.

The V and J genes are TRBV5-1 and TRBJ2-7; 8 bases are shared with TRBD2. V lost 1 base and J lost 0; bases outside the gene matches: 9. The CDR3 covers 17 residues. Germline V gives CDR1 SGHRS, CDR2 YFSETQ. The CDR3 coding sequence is TGCGCCAGCAGCTTGTGGGTTAGCGGGACGAGCTCCTACGAGCAGTACTTC. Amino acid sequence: CASSLWVSGTSSYEQYF. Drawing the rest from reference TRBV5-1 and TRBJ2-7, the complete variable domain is KAGVTQTPRYLIKTRGQQVTLSCSPISGHRSVSWYQQTPGQGLQFLFEYFSETQRNKGNFPGRFSGRQFSNSRSEMNVSTLELGDSALYLCASSLWVSGTSSYEQYFGPGTRLTVT.

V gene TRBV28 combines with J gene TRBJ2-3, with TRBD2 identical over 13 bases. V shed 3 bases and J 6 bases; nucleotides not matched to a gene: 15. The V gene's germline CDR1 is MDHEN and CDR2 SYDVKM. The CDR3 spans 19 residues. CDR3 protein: CASSFLGAGTSGTSDTQYF. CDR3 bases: TGTGCCAGCAGTTTTCTTGGGGCGGGGACTAGCGGGACGAGCGATACGCAGTATTTT.

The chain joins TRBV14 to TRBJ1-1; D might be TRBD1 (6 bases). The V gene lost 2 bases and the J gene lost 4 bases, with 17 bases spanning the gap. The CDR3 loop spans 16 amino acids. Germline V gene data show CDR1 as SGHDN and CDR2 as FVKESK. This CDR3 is CASSQLEGRGSTEAFF. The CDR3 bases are TGTGCCAGCAGCCAATTGGAGGGGAGGGGGTCCACTGAAGCTTTCTTT.

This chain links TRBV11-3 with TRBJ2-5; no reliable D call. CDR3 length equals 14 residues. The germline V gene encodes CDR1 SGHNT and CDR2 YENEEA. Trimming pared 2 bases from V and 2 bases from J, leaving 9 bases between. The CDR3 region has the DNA TGTGCCAGCAGCTTATTGGCAAAACAAGAGACCCAGTACTTC. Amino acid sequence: CASSLLAKQETQYF.

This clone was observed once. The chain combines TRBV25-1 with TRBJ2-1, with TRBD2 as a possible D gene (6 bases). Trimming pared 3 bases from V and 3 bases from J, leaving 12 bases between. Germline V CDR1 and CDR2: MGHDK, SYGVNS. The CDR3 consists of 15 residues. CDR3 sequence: CASSDGSGLYNEQFF. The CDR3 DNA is TGTGCCAGCAGTGATGGTAGCGGACTCTACAATGAGCAGTTCTTC.

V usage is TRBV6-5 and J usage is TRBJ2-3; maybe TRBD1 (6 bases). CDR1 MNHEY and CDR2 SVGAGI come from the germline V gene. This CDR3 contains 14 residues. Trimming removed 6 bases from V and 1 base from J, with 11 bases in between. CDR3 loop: CASRIQGRTDTQYF. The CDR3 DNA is TGTGCCAGCAGAATACAGGGACGCACAGATACGCAGTATTTT.

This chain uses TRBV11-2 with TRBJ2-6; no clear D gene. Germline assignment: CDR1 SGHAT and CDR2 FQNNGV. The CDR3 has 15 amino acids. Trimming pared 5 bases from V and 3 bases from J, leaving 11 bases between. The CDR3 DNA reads TGTGCCAGCAGCCCCGGGTCTTTTGGGGCCAACGTCCTGACTTTC. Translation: CASSPGSFGANVLTF. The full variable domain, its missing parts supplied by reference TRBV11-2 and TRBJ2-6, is EAGVAQSPRYKIIEKRQSVAFWCNPISGHATLYWYQQILGQGPKLLIQFQNNGVVDDSQLPKDRFSAERLKGVDSTLKIQPAKLEDSAVYLCASSPGSFGANVLTFGAGSRLTVL.

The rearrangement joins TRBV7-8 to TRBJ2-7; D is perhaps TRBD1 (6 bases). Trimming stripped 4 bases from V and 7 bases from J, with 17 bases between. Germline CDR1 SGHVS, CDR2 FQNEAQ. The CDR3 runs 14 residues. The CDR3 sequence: CASSSRDTSGEQYF. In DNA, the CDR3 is TGTGCCAGCAGCTCCCGGGACACCTCGGGAGAGCAGTACTTC.

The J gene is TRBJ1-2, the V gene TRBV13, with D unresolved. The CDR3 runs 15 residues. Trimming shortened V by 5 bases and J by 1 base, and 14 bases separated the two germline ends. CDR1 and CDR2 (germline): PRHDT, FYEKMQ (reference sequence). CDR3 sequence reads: CASSLYQELNYGYTF. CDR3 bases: TGTGCCAGCAGCCTATACCAGGAACTTAACTATGGCTACACCTTC.

The CDR3 here is CASSFGLAGGKETQYF. CDR3 in DNA: TGTGCCAGCAGCTTTGGACTAGCGGGCGGTAAAGAGACCCAGTACTTC. This chain links TRBV7-9 with TRBJ2-5; 11 bases match TRBD2. The CDR3 runs 16 residues. With V trimmed by 3 bases and J by 3 bases, 6 bases remained unmatched. The germline CDR1 and CDR2 sequences are SEHNR and FQNEAQ (reference sequence).